These 26 T cell receptor beta chains were all obtained from the same sample, sequenced in a study of resident and recirculating memory T cells in vitiligo. Repertoires were generated with immunoSEQ multiplex PCR, while TCRdb's copy carries only in-frame clones and drops some. The data hold around 70,000 clones, with roughly 90% observed a single time. What was sequenced was blood. The receptors here all came from a male donor with vitiligo.

This chain uses TRBV28 with TRBJ2-7; TRBD1 matches 11 bases. CDR1 is MDHEN, CDR2 SYDVKM, per germline. V shed 1 base and J 4 bases; nucleotides not matched to a gene: 12. The CDR3 is 18 amino acids. Written as DNA, the CDR3 is TGTGCCAGCAGTTTATCCCGGACAGGGGGCCAGAAGCCGTACGAGCAGTACTTC. Encoded protein: CASSLSRTGGQKPYEQYF.

The chain combines TRBV7-9 with TRBJ2-1; 10 nucleotides line up with TRBD2. V was pared by 1 base and J by 5 bases, with 5 bases of the junction left unmatched. Germline V lookup: CDR1 SEHNR, CDR2 FQNEAQ (reference sequence). This CDR3 comprises 16 residues. The CDR3 protein is CASSLEALAGDNEQFF. CDR3 DNA: TGTGCCAGCAGCTTAGAAGCCCTAGCGGGGGACAATGAGCAGTTCTTC.

The chain employs TRBV7-8 and TRBJ2-5; the match to TRBD2 covers 8 bases. Germline V gives CDR1 SGHVS, CDR2 FQNEAQ. J gave up 2 bases and V 5 bases, and 7 bases lay outside the gene matches. This CDR3 region has 15 residues. The CDR3 DNA follows: TGTGCCAGCAGCCGGGGGACTAGACCTCAAGAGACCCAGTACTTC. Amino acid sequence: CASSRGTRPQETQYF.

V is TRBV6-6 and J is TRBJ2-1; the D is unclear. Germline V gene lookup returns CDR1 MNHNY and CDR2 SVGAGI (reference sequence). With 0 bases removed from V and 0 bases from J, the gap between germline ends came to 9 bases. This CDR3 spans 16 amino acids. CDR3 sequence (DNA): TGTGCCAGCAGTTACTCGGCGGTGAGCTCCTACAATGAGCAGTTCTTC. Translated: CASSYSAVSSYNEQFF.

The CDR3 loop is CASSQRSTPSYEQYF. As DNA, the CDR3 is TGCGCCAGCAGCCAACGCTCGACACCCTCCTACGAGCAGTACTTC. V is TRBV4-3 and J is TRBJ2-7; D unresolved. The CDR3 runs 15 residues. From germline, CDR1 is LGHNA and CDR2 YSLEER. The V end was cut by 2 bases, the J end by 0 bases, with 11 bases between.

This chain joins TRBV4-2 and TRBJ2-6; D possibly corresponds to TRBD1 (6 bases). Between the trimmed V and J ends, which lost 3 bases and 0 bases, there was a span of 15 bases. This CDR3 is 18 amino acids long. Germline CDR1 is LGHNA and CDR2 is YNFKEQ. This chain's CDR3 is CASSHRTAFSSGANVLTF. The CDR3, as DNA: TGTGCCAGCAGCCACCGGACAGCTTTCTCCTCTGGGGCCAACGTCCTGACTTTC.

The chain has TRBV6-5 and TRBJ1-1, with a possible D match to TRBD1 (6 bases). The CDR3 spans 15 residues. Looked up from germline, CDR1 is MNHEY and CDR2 is SVGAGI. Between the trimmed V and J ends, which lost 0 bases and 1 base, there was a span of 9 bases. This CDR3 reads CASSYSNRANTEAFF. The CDR3 coding sequence is TGTGCCAGCAGTTACTCGAACAGGGCGAACACTGAAGCTTTCTTT.

This chain connects TRBV10-3 to TRBJ2-6, with TRBD1 matching over 8 bases. V shed 1 base and J 0 bases; nucleotides not matched to a gene: 5. CDR1 is ENHRY, CDR2 SYGVKD, per germline. The CDR3 sequence is 18 residues long. The CDR3 nucleotides are TGTGCCATCAGTGAGTTACAGGGGGGCCGCTCTGGGGCCAACGTCCTGACTTTC. Amino acid sequence: CAISELQGGRSGANVLTF.

The chain is built from TRBV9 and TRBJ1-1; 7 nucleotides match TRBD1. Losses at the gene ends were 0 bases for V and 4 bases for J; bases not matched to a gene: 0. The CDR3 sequence is 13 residues long. The V gene's germline CDR1 is SGDLS and CDR2 YYNGEE. The CDR3 loop reads CASSVDRGTEAFF. CDR3 DNA: TGTGCCAGCAGCGTAGACAGGGGCACTGAAGCTTTCTTT. Using reference TRBV9 and TRBJ1-1 for the parts outside the CDR3, the full variable domain is DSGVTQTPKHLITATGQRVTLRCSPRSGDLSVYWYQQSLDQGLQFLIQYYNGEERAKGNILERFSAQQFPDLHSELNLSSLELGDSALYFCASSVDRGTEAFFGQGTRLTVV.

The chain combines TRBV7-2 with TRBJ2-1; the match to TRBD1 covers 7 bases. The junction had 5 bases not matched to a gene; V was cut back by 3 bases and J by 9 bases. CDR1 is SGHTA, CDR2 FQGNSA, per germline. CDR3 size: 13 residues. The CDR3 is CASSLKGGSEQFF. The CDR3 DNA reads TGTGCCAGCAGCTTGAAAGGGGGCAGTGAGCAGTTCTTC.

As for this clone: The junction does not match germline at one end; this may be a read error. The same CDR3 can be traced to other DNA sequences in this sample. The chain employs TRBV7-2 and TRBJ2-1, with 10 bases that match TRBD1. The germline gives CDR1 SGHTA, CDR2 FQGNSA. This CDR3 is 16 amino acids long. The CDR3 coding sequence is TGTGCTAGCAGCCCGCTAGGGACAGGGGTTAGGGATGAGCAGTTCTTC. Its protein is CASSPLGTGVRDEQFF.

CDR3 loop: CASSSGRRSDTEAFF. In DNA form, the CDR3 reads TGTGCCAGCAGCTCGGGGAGAAGGAGCGACACTGAAGCTTTCTTT. The chain recombines TRBV5-4 with TRBJ1-1; D is undetermined. The CDR3 is made up of 15 amino acids. Germline V gives CDR1 SGHNT, CDR2 YYREEE (reference sequence). Between the trimmed V and J ends, which lost 3 bases and 3 bases, there was a span of 15 bases.

The chain carries TRBV6-4 and TRBJ2-1, with 9 bases fitting TRBD2. The CDR3 has 15 amino acids. With V trimmed by 2 bases and J by 9 bases, 8 bases remained unmatched. The germline gives CDR1 MRHNA, CDR2 SNTAGT. CDR3 bases: TGTGCCAGCAGTGACACAAGCGGGGGGCCCACTGAGCAGTTCTTC. Translated: CASSDTSGGPTEQFF.

The V call is TRBV6-1, the J call TRBJ2-2, with D unclear. This CDR3 region has 16 residues. V was cut by 3 bases and J by 1 base, with 12 bases left in between. From germline, CDR1 is MNHNS and CDR2 SASEGT. CDR3 in DNA: TGTGCCAGCAGTGACCACCCTTCCGGGAACACCGGGGAGCTGTTTTTT. Amino acids: CASSDHPSGNTGELFF.

This clone was detected only a few times. The V gene is TRBV6-4, the J gene TRBJ1-2; D may be TRBD1 (5 bases). Germline-derived CDR1 and CDR2 are MRHNA and SNTAGT. There are 12 residues in the CDR3. V dropped 2 bases and J dropped 5 bases, with 6 bases sitting between them. In DNA form, the CDR3 reads TGTGCCAGCAGTGACCAGGGTTATGGCTACACCTTC. As protein: CASSDQGYGYTF.

The gene calls are TRBV7-8 and TRBJ1-1; tentative D call: TRBD1 (5 bases). CDR3 length: 14 amino acids. Trimming took 3 bases from V and 3 from J, leaving 11 bases between them. Germline loops: CDR1 SGHVS, CDR2 FQNEAQ. CDR3 in amino acids: CASSLGGRDTEAFF. CDR3 nucleotide sequence: TGTGCCAGCAGCTTGGGGGGTAGGGACACTGAAGCTTTCTTT.

This chain joins TRBV6-1 and TRBJ2-1; the D is unclear. Germline V CDR1 and CDR2: MNHNS, SASEGT. The CDR3 extends over 11 amino acids. V gave up 7 bases and J gave up 4 bases, with 5 bases separating them. The CDR3 DNA sequence: TGTGCCAGCACCCTATACAATGAGCAGTTCTTC. Its protein product is CASTLYNEQFF.

This chain connects TRBV7-6 to TRBJ1-3, with 9 nucleotides matching TRBD1. This CDR3 region has 14 residues. CDR1 is SGHVS and CDR2 is FNYEAQ in the germline V gene. The V segment lost 3 bases and the J segment 7 bases; nucleotides outside the gene matches: 4. Here the CDR3 DNA reads TGTGCCAGCAGCTTCGGACAGGGGTTGAACACCATATATTTT. It yields the protein CASSFGQGLNTIYF.

The chain carries TRBV6-5 and TRBJ1-6, with D uncertain. The length of the CDR3 is 14 residues. Between the trimmed V and J ends, which lost 2 bases and 7 bases, there was a span of 9 bases. In germline, CDR1 is MNHEY, CDR2 SVGAGI. The CDR3 loop is CASSYEGQNSPLHF. The CDR3 nucleotides read TGTGCCAGCAGTTACGAGGGCCAGAATTCACCCCTCCACTTT.

As DNA, the CDR3 is TGTGCCAGCAGTCTCGGCGGAGGCCGGCCCTATGGCTACACCTTC. Protein sequence: CASSLGGGRPYGYTF. The chain recombines TRBV25-1 with TRBJ1-2; D gene unclear. Trimming left V 5 bases short and J 4 bases short, with 17 bases between. This CDR3 region has 15 residues. CDR1 is MGHDK and CDR2 is SYGVNS in the germline V gene.

The chain joins TRBV7-9 to TRBJ2-1; the D gene is possibly TRBD2 (5 bases). Trimming cost V 7 bases and J 6 bases, with 7 bases left between them. This CDR3 has 11 amino acids. CDR1 SEHNR and CDR2 FQNEAQ come from the germline V gene (reference sequence). The DNA for the CDR3 is TGTGCCAGCAACGGAGGCAATGAGCAGTTCTTC. Translation gives CASNGGNEQFF.

This clone has only a few counts. This chain uses TRBV29-1 with TRBJ1-1, with 8 bases aligning to TRBD1. In germline, CDR1 is SQVTM, CDR2 ANQGSEA. V was pared by 8 bases and J by 4 bases, with 6 bases of the junction left unmatched. CDR3 length: 12 residues. In nucleotides, the CDR3 is TGCAGCTCCTCACAGGGGGGCACTGAAGCTTTCTTT. This sequence encodes CSSSQGGTEAFF.

Of note for this clone: The sample contains more than one DNA sequence encoding this CDR3. The chain combines TRBV5-6 with TRBJ2-7, with D unresolved. Trimming left V 0 bases short and J 4 bases short, with 5 bases between. The CDR3 has 12 amino acids. Looked up from germline, CDR1 is SGHDT and CDR2 is YYEEEE. This CDR3 is CASSLVSYEQYF. CDR3 DNA: TGTGCCAGCAGCTTGGTTAGTTACGAGCAGTACTTC. The full variable domain, completed using reference TRBV5-6 and TRBJ2-7, is DAGVTQSPTHLIKTRGQQVTLRCSPKSGHDTVSWYQQALGQGPQFIFQYYEEEERQRGNFPDRFSGHQFPNYSSELNVNALLLGDSALYLCASSLVSYEQYFGPGTRLTVT.

This rearrangement joins TRBV29-1 to TRBJ1-2; D gene uncertain. The V end lost 1 base, the J end lost 8 bases, and 11 bases lay between the germline ends. The CDR3 loop spans 12 amino acids. Germline V CDR1 and CDR2: SQVTM, ANQGSEA. The CDR3 DNA follows: TGCAGCGTTGAAGTGGTGGGCTTAGGCTACACCTTC. Translated: CSVEVVGLGYTF.

The rearrangement links TRBV15 to TRBJ1-1; no definite D call. The length of the CDR3 is 14 residues. Trimming took off 0 bases at V and 2 bases at J, with 7 bases between the two ends. Germline CDR1 and CDR2: LNHNV and YYDKDF (reference sequence). The CDR3 loop is CATSRDRDNTEAFF. The CDR3 region has the DNA TGTGCCACCAGCAGAGATCGGGATAACACTGAAGCTTTCTTT.

The chain recombines TRBV6-6 with TRBJ2-1; 8 nucleotides align to TRBD2. This CDR3 is 14 amino acids long. V lost 6 bases and J lost 5; bases outside the gene matches: 6. Looked up from germline, CDR1 is MNHNY and CDR2 is SVGAGI (reference sequence). In DNA form, the CDR3 reads TGTGCCAGCAGCCCACTTAGCGGGGACAATGAGCAGTTCTTC. It yields the protein CASSPLSGDNEQFF.